This T cell receptor beta chain comes out of a study of T-cell memory formation after mild COVID-19 listed by TCRdb under 2021. About the full investigation: Most TCR sequence clusters were specific to one of the two donors. T-cell clones expanding and contracting after mild COVID-19 in a couple of donors were tracked by longitudinal TCRalpha and TCRbeta repertoire sequencing. The cohort was made up of two young adult volunteers, one female and one male, who were previously healthy. Findings and caveats that apply to the study as a whole: The study included only two mild cases, and larger cohorts that include severe cases with pre-infection samples were judged to be necessary. From day 15 to 85, contracting clones showed balanced CD4/CD8 phenotypes, whereas a second wave of clones that expanded from day 15 to 37 leaned towards CD4+. SARS-CoV-2 specificity of the second-wave clones peaking on day 37 was not confirmed. Contracting CD4+ clones turned up mainly in the CM and EM memory subsets, whereas EMRA was where CD8+ clones were enriched. Some responding clones were detected in pre-infection memory, which suggested that pre-existing cross-reactive memory T cells had joined the SARS-CoV-2 response.

As concerns this clonotype: No cognate antigen has been identified for it. The record has no base qualities; no much larger clone is one base away.

CDR3 length: 14 amino acids, cysteine to phenylalanine. Only the CDR3 DNA stays, 42 bases, in frame from base 1. Trimming at the junction amounts to 0 bases on V and 4 bases on J, and the germline ends lie 6 bases apart. The germline V gene sets CDR1 to MGHRA and CDR2 to YSYEKL. PBMCs were isolated by Ficoll-Paque density gradient centrifugation. The run used an Illumina NovaSeq 6000. TCRalpha and TCRbeta cDNA libraries were constructed by 5'RACE with constant-segment primers, with sample barcodes and unique molecular identifiers being introduced. RNA was extracted from every sample with Trizol reagent. Library amplification was performed in two PCR steps, and a second sample barcode and Illumina TruSeq adapters were introduced in the second step. The libraries were sequenced on an Illumina NovaSeq using 2 x 150 bp paired-end reads. On the authors' methods: With migec v1.2.7, reads were demultiplexed and then collapsed into UMI-guided consensus sequences. Using mixcr v2.1.11, UMI consensuses were aligned to TRA and TRB V and J templates and then assembled into clonotypes. A clonotype was counted as expanded or contracted only if both edgeR and NoisET called the change significant, with noise models trained on biological replicates. For edgeR calls, the thresholds were a false discovery rate-adjusted p below 0.01 and a log2 fold-change of 1. PCA with hierarchical clustering of max-normalized trajectories of the 1000 most abundant clonotypes was used as exploratory dynamics analysis. The CD4 or CD8 phenotype of responding clones was assigned using the separately sequenced CD4+ and CD8+ repertoires. TCRdb itself trimmed the public reads at Q25 with fastp, ran MiXCR and retained productive beta chains. All rows with the same CDR3 protein become a single entry with the most common DNA and genes. The V and J calls were determined by TCRdb, not by the authors. The sample includes roughly 89,000 distinct CDR3 sequences, with about 14% observed a single time. Jointly, the top ten make up approximately 40% of the sample.

The sequence derives from a young man who had mild COVID-19 (a few samples of this study predate the infection). The sample titles of this study are shuffled in the database, so cell type and time point are left out; the donor was told from shared clones. The V and J genes are TRBV4-1 and TRBJ2-2, with an unclear D gene assignment. The sample was PBMCs or a T cell subset sorted from them (not recorded which). Here the CDR3 is given as CASSQEAGTGELFF. The sequenced DNA: TGCGCCAGCAGCCAAGAAGCAGGCACCGGGGAGCTGTTTTTT.